One and the same sample provided the 32 T cell receptor beta chains below, sequenced in a study of radiotherapy plus CTLA-4 blockade in lung cancer. Libraries were prepared by immunoSEQ multiplex PCR; TCRdb keeps only in-frame clonotypes and omits some of them. In the table there are roughly 85,000 clones, around nine tenths of which are singletons. Sequences were derived from peripheral blood, sampled from a patient treated with radiotherapy plus ipilimumab. These receptors were obtained from a human donor with non-small cell lung cancer that progressed on radiotherapy plus ipilimumab.

The V gene is TRBV10-3, the J gene TRBJ2-7, with unresolved D. Germline lookup yields CDR1 ENHRY and CDR2 SYGVKD. V lost 6 bases, J lost 3 bases, and 12 bases lay in between. The CDR3 totals 13 residues. The CDR3 loop reads CAIRADKYYEQYF. The CDR3 nucleotides are TGTGCCATCAGGGCTGACAAATACTACGAGCAGTACTTC.

V usage is TRBV5-1 and J usage is TRBJ1-1; perhaps TRBD1 as D (5 bases). The CDR3 sequence is 16 residues long. The V gene's germline CDR1 is SGHRS and CDR2 YFSETQ. With 3 bases removed from V and 1 base from J, the gap between germline ends came to 16 bases. CDR3 residues: CASSWTTGTGNTEAFF. The CDR3 DNA follows: TGCGCCAGCAGCTGGACCACCGGGACGGGGAACACTGAAGCTTTCTTT.

The chain couples TRBV7-9 to TRBJ1-2, with D tentatively TRBD1 (6 bases). The length of the CDR3 is 16 residues. Germline V gene sequence: CDR1 SEHNR, CDR2 FQNEAQ (reference sequence). Trimming left V 5 bases short and J 5 bases short, with 21 bases between. CDR3 region: CASSPGTGAQRYGYTF. CDR3 sequence (DNA): TGTGCCAGCAGCCCGGGAACGGGGGCTCAACGGTATGGCTACACCTTC.

The chain is built from TRBV5-6 and TRBJ1-3; D is uncertain. CDR1 and CDR2 (germline): SGHDT, YYEEEE. Trimming cost V 3 bases and J 0 bases, with 13 bases left between them. The CDR3 totals 16 residues. Here the CDR3 DNA reads TGTGCCAGCAGCTCCGGTGCCCTTTCCTCTGGAAACACCATATATTTT. It specifies CASSSGALSSGNTIYF. Together with reference TRBV5-6 and TRBJ1-3, the CDR3 gives the full variable domain: DAGVTQSPTHLIKTRGQQVTLRCSPKSGHDTVSWYQQALGQGPQFIFQYYEEEERQRGNFPDRFSGHQFPNYSSELNVNALLLGDSALYLCASSSGALSSGNTIYFGEGSWLTVV.

The chain uses TRBV2 and TRBJ2-5, with 14 bases lining up with TRBD2. The V segment lost 6 bases and the J segment 2 bases; nucleotides outside the gene matches: 2. CDR3 length: 15 residues. Per the germline V gene, CDR1 is SNHLY and CDR2 is FYNNEI. The CDR3 here is CASRGTSGRQETQYF. The CDR3 DNA reads as TGTGCCAGCAGGGGGACTAGCGGGAGACAAGAGACCCAGTACTTC. The variable domain in full, completed from reference TRBV2 and TRBJ2-5, reads EPEVTQTPSHQVTQMGQEVILRCVPISNHLYFYWYRQILGQKVEFLVSFYNNEISEKSEIFDDQFSVERPDGSNFTLKIRSTKLEDSAMYFCASRGTSGRQETQYFGPGTRLLVL.

In DNA, the CDR3 is TGCGCCAGCAGCAACCTAACGATCAGTGAGCAGTTCTTC. Residues: CASSNLTISEQFF. V usage is TRBV5-1 and J usage is TRBJ2-1; no reliable D call. The CDR3 extends over 13 amino acids. Trimming took 4 bases from V and 9 from J, leaving 14 bases between them. Germline values: CDR1 SGHRS, CDR2 YFSETQ.

The rearrangement uses TRBV7-9 and TRBJ1-1, with D uncertain. Germline lookup yields CDR1 SEHNR and CDR2 FQNEAQ (reference sequence). Between the trimmed V and J ends, which lost 7 bases and 7 bases, there was a span of 16 bases. The CDR3 totals 13 residues. The CDR3 is CASTPSVRYEAFF. Here the CDR3 DNA reads TGTGCCAGCACCCCTTCCGTCCGGTATGAAGCTTTCTTT.

This clone occurred a few times. V gene TRBV7-9 combines with J gene TRBJ1-1; D might be TRBD1 (6 bases). This CDR3 contains 15 residues. The germline V and J ends were trimmed by 5 bases and 2 bases, with 15 bases remaining between them. The germline CDR1 and CDR2 sequences are SEHNR and FQNEAQ (reference sequence). The CDR3 sequence: CASSPWTAGNTEAFF. DNA for the CDR3: TGTGCCAGCAGCCCCTGGACAGCCGGCAACACTGAAGCTTTCTTT.

V is TRBV2 and J is TRBJ2-7; 9 bases are shared with TRBD2. Germline V CDR1 and CDR2: SNHLY, FYNNEI. The V and J ends lost 6 bases and 3 bases, in that order; junction bases with no gene match: 6. The CDR3 has 14 residues. CDR3 bases: TGTGCCAGCAGCCCGGGACTAGCTTACTACGAGCAGTACTTC. Encoded protein: CASSPGLAYYEQYF.

Only one count was recorded for this clone. The V call is TRBV9, the J call TRBJ2-5, with D perhaps matching TRBD1 (5 bases). CDR1 and CDR2 from the germline V gene are SGDLS and YYNGEE. V gave up 0 bases and J gave up 7 bases, with 10 bases separating them. The CDR3 consists of 13 residues. CDR3 residues: CASSVGTLGTQYF. Written as DNA, the CDR3 is TGTGCCAGCAGCGTAGGGACATTAGGGACCCAGTACTTC.

The chain links TRBV7-9 to TRBJ2-1, with a possible D match to TRBD2 (5 bases). CDR1 and CDR2 from the germline V gene are SEHNR and FQNEAQ (reference sequence). Trimming took off 3 bases at V and 6 bases at J, with 6 bases between the two ends. This CDR3 is 12 amino acids long. CDR3 sequence reads: CASSFTSNEQFF. The CDR3 bases are TGTGCCAGCAGCTTTACTAGCAATGAGCAGTTCTTC.

The chain links TRBV6-1 to TRBJ1-5; 7 nucleotides align to TRBD1. V trimming: 9 bases; J trimming: 1 base; junction bases outside the gene matches: 9. The CDR3 is 15 residues long. Per germline, CDR1 MNHNS and CDR2 SASEGT. The CDR3 DNA is TGTGCCAGTAGGGGGACAGCGGGAAGCAATCAGCCCCAGCATTTT. It translates to CASRGTAGSNQPQHF.

This chain's CDR3 is CASSGWQNPYEQYF. The CDR3 DNA reads TGTGCCAGCAGCGGCTGGCAGAATCCCTACGAGCAGTACTTC. The rearrangement links TRBV6-5 to TRBJ2-7; D not resolved. Trimming took off 6 bases at V and 2 bases at J, with 14 bases between the two ends. Germline CDR1 reads MNHEY; CDR2 reads SVGAGI. The CDR3 sequence is 14 residues long.

V is TRBV5-1 and J is TRBJ2-1, with a possible D match to TRBD2 (6 bases). The CDR3 contains 15 residues. Germline lookup yields CDR1 SGHRS and CDR2 YFSETQ. Trimming took off 0 bases at V and 4 bases at J, with 11 bases between the two ends. CDR3 in amino acids: CASSLGSGTYNEQFF. The CDR3 nucleotides read TGCGCCAGCAGCTTGGGATCCGGGACTTACAATGAGCAGTTCTTC.

This clone was observed once. The chain recombines TRBV6-5 with TRBJ1-4; 10 nucleotides align to TRBD1. Trimming at V came to 6 bases and at J to 6 bases, leaving 1 base not matched to a gene. Germline lookup yields CDR1 MNHEY and CDR2 SVGAGI. CDR3 size: 13 residues. Here the CDR3 reads CASRGQGYEKLFF. The CDR3 region has the DNA TGTGCCAGCAGGGGACAGGGGTATGAAAAACTGTTTTTT.

V is TRBV27 and J is TRBJ1-6; 7 bases align to TRBD1. Germline V lookup: CDR1 MNHEY, CDR2 SMNVEV (reference sequence). V trimming: 5 bases; J trimming: 8 bases; junction bases outside the gene matches: 9. The CDR3 totals 15 residues. The CDR3 bases are TGTGCCAGCAGTCAAATGACAGGGACTTATTCACCCCTCCACTTT. Encoded protein: CASSQMTGTYSPLHF.

V and J are TRBV6-1 and TRBJ1-5, with D unresolved. CDR1 MNHNS and CDR2 SASEGT come from the germline V gene. The CDR3 consists of 17 residues. Trimming took off 4 bases at V and 2 bases at J, with 18 bases between the two ends. CDR3 sequence (DNA): TGTGCCAGCAGTGTCTCCCAAGTGGGAGGGCGCAATCAGCCCCAGCATTTT. This codes for CASSVSQVGGRNQPQHF.

The V and J genes are TRBV7-2 and TRBJ1-3, with D possibly being TRBD1 (5 bases). The CDR3 consists of 15 residues. Trimming stripped 6 bases from V and 3 bases from J, with 15 bases between. Germline V gene lookup returns CDR1 SGHTA and CDR2 FQGNSA. The CDR3 region is CASSPPGFGGNTIYF. CDR3 DNA: TGTGCCAGCAGTCCGCCAGGGTTCGGTGGAAACACCATATATTTT.

This clone appeared a few times. The chain recombines TRBV28 with TRBJ1-5; D call uncertain. Trimming left V 5 bases short and J 3 bases short, with 11 bases between. This CDR3 has 14 amino acids. Germline V gene data show CDR1 as MDHEN and CDR2 as SYDVKM. CDR3 DNA: TGTGCCAGCAGTCTACCGGGGATCAATCAGCCCCAGCATTTT. It is translated as CASSLPGINQPQHF. The full variable domain, with the rest looked up from reference TRBV28 and TRBJ1-5, is DVKVTQSSRYLVKRTGEKVFLECVQDMDHENMFWYRQDPGLGLRLIYFSYDVKMKEKGDIPEGYSVSREKKERFSLILESASTNQTSMYLCASSLPGINQPQHFGDGTRLSIL.

The J gene is TRBJ2-2, the V gene TRBV5-6; TRBD1 is a possible D gene (5 bases). Trimming removed 0 bases from V and 10 bases from J, with 10 bases in between. This CDR3 contains 13 residues. Germline V gene sequence: CDR1 SGHDT, CDR2 YYEEEE. This CDR3 is CASSLAVGLELFF. In DNA, the CDR3 is TGTGCCAGCAGCTTGGCCGTGGGGCTGGAGCTGTTTTTT.

J is TRBJ2-3 and V is TRBV5-4, with D perhaps TRBD1 or TRBD2 (5 bases each). This CDR3 region has 13 residues. Germline V gene sequence: CDR1 SGHNT, CDR2 YYREEE (reference sequence). The V and J ends lost 4 bases and 5 bases respectively, with 11 bases between them. The CDR3 DNA reads TGTGCCAGCAGCATGGTGGGGGTAGATACGCAGTATTTT. Translating gives CASSMVGVDTQYF. Together with reference TRBV5-4 and TRBJ2-3, the CDR3 gives the full variable domain: ETGVTQSPTHLIKTRGQQVTLRCSSQSGHNTVSWYQQALGQGPQFIFQYYREEENGRGNFPPRFSGLQFPNYSSELNVNALELDDSALYLCASSMVGVDTQYFGPGTRLTVL.

The chain uses TRBV6-4 and TRBJ2-7; 8 bases are a match to TRBD1. The CDR3 runs 14 residues. The junction had 6 bases not matched to a gene; V was cut back by 6 bases and J by 2 bases. Germline CDR1 is MRHNA and CDR2 is SNTAGT. CDR3 coding DNA: TGTGCCAGCAGCCCCCAGGGGGCGACCTACGAGCAGTACTTC. This encodes CASSPQGATYEQYF.

Regarding this clone: Other DNA sequences in the sample encode the same CDR3. This chain joins TRBV18 and TRBJ2-1, with TRBD2 identical over 14 bases. This CDR3 has 17 amino acids. CDR1 is KGHSH, CDR2 LQKENI, per germline. The V and J ends lost 3 bases and 7 bases, in that order; junction bases with no gene match: 8. DNA of the CDR3: TGTGCCAGCTCACCCACCCAGGGACTAGCGGGAGCTAATGAGCAGTTCTTC. Amino acids: CASSPTQGLAGANEQFF.

The chain carries TRBV6-6 and TRBJ2-7; possibly TRBD2 for D (6 bases). Germline CDR1 MNHNY, CDR2 SVGAGI (reference sequence). The CDR3 runs to 15 residues. The V gene lost 0 bases and the J gene lost 4 bases, with 13 bases spanning the gap. The CDR3 region has the DNA TGTGCCAGCAGTTACTCGTTGGACTACAAATACGAGCAGTACTTC. As protein: CASSYSLDYKYEQYF.

The V gene is TRBV11-3, the J gene TRBJ2-1, with 11 bases matching TRBD2. The CDR3 length is 14 residues. Trimming cost V 5 bases and J 7 bases; bases outside gene matches: 4. Per the germline V gene, CDR1 is SGHNT and CDR2 is YENEEA. The CDR3 region has the DNA TGTGCCAGCAGCGGTAGCGGGGGGGGAAATGAGCAGTTCTTC. Residues: CASSGSGGGNEQFF.

This chain links TRBV7-9 with TRBJ1-3; D is uncertain. Per germline, CDR1 SEHNR and CDR2 FQNEAQ (reference sequence). This CDR3 is 15 amino acids long. The V end lost 1 base, the J end lost 0 bases, and 7 bases lay between the germline ends. For the CDR3, the DNA is TGTGCCAGCAGCTTAGGGCGGAGCTCTGGAAACACCATATATTTT. Its protein product is CASSLGRSSGNTIYF.

About this clone itself: One junction end disagrees with the germline gene, perhaps due to a read error. V is TRBV6-6 and J is TRBJ1-1; D call uncertain. CDR3 size: 11 residues. Per germline, CDR1 MNHNY and CDR2 SVGAGI (reference sequence). Here the CDR3 DNA reads TGTGCCAGCAGCGACTACGGCCCTGGGGAGTTT. It translates to CASSDYGPGEF.

This chain uses TRBV2 with TRBJ1-3, with a tentative D call TRBD1 (5 bases). This CDR3 is built from 14 residues. Trimming pared 6 bases from V and 4 bases from J, leaving 13 bases between. Germline CDR1 reads SNHLY; CDR2 reads FYNNEI. CDR3 sequence: CASRSRTSGNTIYF. CDR3 nucleotide sequence: TGTGCCAGCAGGTCTCGGACATCGGGAAACACCATATATTTT.

V gene TRBV29-1 combines with J gene TRBJ1-5; D perhaps matches TRBD1 (5 bases). Between the trimmed V and J ends, which lost 5 bases and 5 bases, there was a span of 10 bases. This CDR3 is 12 amino acids long. Germline V lookup: CDR1 SQVTM, CDR2 ANQGSEA. The CDR3, as DNA: TGCAGCGTTCGGGGGTCAGATCAGCCCCAGCATTTT. Its translation: CSVRGSDQPQHF.

V and J are TRBV6-1 and TRBJ2-3, with 9 bases identical to TRBD2. The germline gives CDR1 MNHNS, CDR2 SASEGT. The CDR3 consists of 18 residues. Unmatched junction bases numbered 13, after V lost 1 base and J lost 5 bases. This chain's CDR3 is CASSEGVAGAPGGDTQYF. The CDR3 coding sequence is TGTGCCAGCAGTGAAGGGGTAGCGGGGGCGCCGGGTGGAGATACGCAGTATTTT.

This clone was detected once. The rearrangement uses TRBV7-9 and TRBJ2-3, with D hard to call. CDR1 and CDR2 (germline): SEHNR, FQNEAQ (reference sequence). CDR3 size: 17 residues. V dropped 4 bases and J dropped 0 bases, with 17 bases sitting between them. The DNA of the CDR3 is TGTGCCAGCAGCTCCCTTGACTTCCGCCCTAGCACAGATACGCAGTATTTT. Its translation is CASSSLDFRPSTDTQYF.

The chain carries TRBV5-1 and TRBJ1-4; D ambiguous. The V gene lost 3 bases and the J gene lost 0 bases, with 9 bases spanning the gap. Germline-derived CDR1 and CDR2 are SGHRS and YFSETQ. The CDR3 extends over 15 amino acids. CDR3 sequence reads: CASSSGSATNEKLFF. In DNA, the CDR3 is TGCGCCAGCAGCTCCGGAAGTGCAACTAATGAAAAACTGTTTTTT. Variable domain in full (rest from reference TRBV5-1 and TRBJ1-4): KAGVTQTPRYLIKTRGQQVTLSCSPISGHRSVSWYQQTPGQGLQFLFEYFSETQRNKGNFPGRFSGRQFSNSRSEMNVSTLELGDSALYLCASSSGSATNEKLFFGSGTQLSVL.